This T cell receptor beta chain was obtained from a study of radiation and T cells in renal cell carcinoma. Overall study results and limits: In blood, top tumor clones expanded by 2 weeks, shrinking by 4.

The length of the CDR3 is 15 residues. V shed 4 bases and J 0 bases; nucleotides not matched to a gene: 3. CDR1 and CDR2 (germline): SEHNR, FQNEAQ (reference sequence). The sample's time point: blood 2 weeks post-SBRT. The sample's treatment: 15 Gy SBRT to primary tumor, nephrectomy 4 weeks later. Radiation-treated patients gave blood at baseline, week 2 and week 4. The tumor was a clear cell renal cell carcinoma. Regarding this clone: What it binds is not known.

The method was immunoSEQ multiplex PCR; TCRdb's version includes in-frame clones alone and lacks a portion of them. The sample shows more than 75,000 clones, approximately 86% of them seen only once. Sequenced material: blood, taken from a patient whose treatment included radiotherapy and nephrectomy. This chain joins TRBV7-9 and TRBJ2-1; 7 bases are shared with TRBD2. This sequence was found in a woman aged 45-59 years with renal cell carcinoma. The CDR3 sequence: CASSSGGSSYNEQFF. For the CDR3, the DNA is TGTGCCAGCAGCTCGGGCGGGAGCTCCTACAATGAGCAGTTCTTC.